This T cell receptor beta chain was observed in a study of control samples from healthy donors and cancer patients. The table came from immunoSEQ multiplex PCR; TCRdb's copy has only in-frame clones and leaves some out. The sample lists about 180,000 clones, nearly 90% occurring once. Trimming took off 0 bases at V and 7 bases at J, with 9 bases between the two ends. In germline, CDR1 is LGHNA, CDR2 YSLEER. This CDR3 is built from 14 residues. Sequenced sample: blood. The chain uses TRBV4-3 and TRBJ1-4; D gene ambiguous. The origin of this receptor is a woman aged 45-65 years in good health. The CDR3 loop reads CASSQEARGEKLFF. The CDR3 DNA reads TGCGCCAGCAGCCAAGAGGCCCGTGGTGAAAAACTGTTTTTT.